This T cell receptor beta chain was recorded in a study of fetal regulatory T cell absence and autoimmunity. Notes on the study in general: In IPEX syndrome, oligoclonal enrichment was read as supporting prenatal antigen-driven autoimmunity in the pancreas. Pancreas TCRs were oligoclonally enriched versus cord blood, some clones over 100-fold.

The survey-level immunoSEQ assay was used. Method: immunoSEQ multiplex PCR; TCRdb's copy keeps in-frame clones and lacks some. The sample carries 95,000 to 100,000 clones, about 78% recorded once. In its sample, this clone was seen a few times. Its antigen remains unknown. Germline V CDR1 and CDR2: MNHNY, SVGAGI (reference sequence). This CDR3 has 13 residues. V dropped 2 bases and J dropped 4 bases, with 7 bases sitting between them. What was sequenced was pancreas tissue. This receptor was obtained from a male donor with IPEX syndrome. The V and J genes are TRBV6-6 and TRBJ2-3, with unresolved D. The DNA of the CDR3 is TGTGCCAGCAGTTACGTGGGCTCAGATACGCAGTATTTT. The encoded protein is CASSYVGSDTQYF.